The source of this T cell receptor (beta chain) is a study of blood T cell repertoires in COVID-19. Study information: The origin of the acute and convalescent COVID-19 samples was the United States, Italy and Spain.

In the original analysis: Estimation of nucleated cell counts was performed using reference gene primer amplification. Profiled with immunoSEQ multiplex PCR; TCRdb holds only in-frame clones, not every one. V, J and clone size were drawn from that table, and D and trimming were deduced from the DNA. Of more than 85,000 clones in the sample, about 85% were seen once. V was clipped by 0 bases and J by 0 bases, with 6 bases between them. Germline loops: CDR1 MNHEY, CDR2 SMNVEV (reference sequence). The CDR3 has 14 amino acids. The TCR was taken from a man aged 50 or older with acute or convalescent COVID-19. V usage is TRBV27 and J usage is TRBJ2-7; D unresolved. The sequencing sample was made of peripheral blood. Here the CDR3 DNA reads TGTGCCAGCAGTTTATCACAGAACTCCTACGAGCAGTACTTC. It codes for CASSLSQNSYEQYF.